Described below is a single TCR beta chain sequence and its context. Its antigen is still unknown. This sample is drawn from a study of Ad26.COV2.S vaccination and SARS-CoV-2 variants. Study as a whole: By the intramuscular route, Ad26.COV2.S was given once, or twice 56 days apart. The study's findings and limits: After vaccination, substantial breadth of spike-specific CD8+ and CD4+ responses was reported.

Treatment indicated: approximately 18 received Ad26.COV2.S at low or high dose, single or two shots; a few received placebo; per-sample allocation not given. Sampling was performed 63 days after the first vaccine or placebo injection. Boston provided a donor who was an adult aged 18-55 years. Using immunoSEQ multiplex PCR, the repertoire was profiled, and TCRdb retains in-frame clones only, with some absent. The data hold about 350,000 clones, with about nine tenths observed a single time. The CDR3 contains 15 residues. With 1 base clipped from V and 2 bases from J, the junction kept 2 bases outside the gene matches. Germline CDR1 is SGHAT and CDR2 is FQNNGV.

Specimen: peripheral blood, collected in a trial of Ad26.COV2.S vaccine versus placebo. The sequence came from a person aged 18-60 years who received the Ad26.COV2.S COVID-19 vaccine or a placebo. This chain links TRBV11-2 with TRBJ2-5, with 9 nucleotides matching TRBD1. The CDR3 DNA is TGTGCCAGCAGCTTAGGGGACAGGGTACAAGAGACCCAGTACTTC. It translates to CASSLGDRVQETQYF.